The clone carrying this T cell receptor beta chain occurred many times. The data were taken from a study of neurological immune-mediated disorders. The CDR3 is made up of 15 amino acids. Trimming took off 5 bases at V and 5 bases at J, with 16 bases between the two ends. Looked up from germline, CDR1 is SGHTA and CDR2 is FQGTGA. The making of cDNA relied on 5'RACE with 10-nucleotide random UMIs. TCRdb re-derived calls from the 5' RACE reads in MiXCR, one entry per CDR3 protein. The sample consists of tens of thousands of distinct CDR3 sequences, less than 15% of them appearing once. It was blood bank volunteers in Maryland, USA who made up the healthy controls. The unsorted libraries were generated from a total of 2 million PBMCs, which had been stored in RNAlater at -80 C.

V and J are TRBV7-3 and TRBJ2-1; the D gene could be TRBD1 or TRBD2 (5 bases each). Sequenced: PBMCs. This clonotype was sampled from a woman aged 50 to 60 in good health. CDR3 in amino acids: CASSPGARPHNEQFF. The CDR3 bases are TGTGCCAGCAGCCCCGGGGCTAGACCCCACAATGAGCAGTTCTTC. The full variable domain, completed using reference TRBV7-3 and TRBJ2-1, is GAGVSQTPSNKVTEKGKYVELRCDPISGHTALYWYRQSLGQGPEFLIYFQGTGAADDSGLPNDRFFAVRPEGSVSTLKIQRTERGDSAVYLCASSPGARPHNEQFFGPGTRLTVL.